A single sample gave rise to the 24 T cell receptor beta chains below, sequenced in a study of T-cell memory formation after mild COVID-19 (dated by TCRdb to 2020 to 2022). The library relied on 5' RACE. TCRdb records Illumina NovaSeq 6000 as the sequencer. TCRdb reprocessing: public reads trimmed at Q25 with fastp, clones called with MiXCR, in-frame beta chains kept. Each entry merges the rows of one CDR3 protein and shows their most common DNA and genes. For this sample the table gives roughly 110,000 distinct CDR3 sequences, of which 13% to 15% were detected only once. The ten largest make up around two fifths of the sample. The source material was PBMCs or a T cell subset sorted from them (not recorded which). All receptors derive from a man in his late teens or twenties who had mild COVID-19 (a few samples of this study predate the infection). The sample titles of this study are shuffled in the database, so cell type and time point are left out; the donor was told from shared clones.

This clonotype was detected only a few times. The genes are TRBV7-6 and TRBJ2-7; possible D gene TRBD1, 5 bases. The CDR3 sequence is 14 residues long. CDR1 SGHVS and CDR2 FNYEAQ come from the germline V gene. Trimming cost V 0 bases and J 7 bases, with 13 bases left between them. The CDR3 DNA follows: TGTGCCAGCAGCTTAGCCAGGGTTCCTGGGGAGCAGTACTTC. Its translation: CASSLARVPGEQYF.

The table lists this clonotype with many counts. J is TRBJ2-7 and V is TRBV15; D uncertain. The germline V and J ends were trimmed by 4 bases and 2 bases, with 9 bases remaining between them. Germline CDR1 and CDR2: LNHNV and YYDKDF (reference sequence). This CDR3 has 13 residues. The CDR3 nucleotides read TGTGCCACCAGCACGGGCTTGGCCTACGAGCAGTACGTC. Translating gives CATSTGLAYEQYV.

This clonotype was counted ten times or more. The CDR3 here is CASSSGTDSYNEQFF. CDR3 nucleotide sequence: TGTGCCAGCAGTTCCGGGACAGATTCCTACAATGAGCAGTTCTTC. The rearrangement joins TRBV6-5 to TRBJ2-1; TRBD1 agrees at 7 bases. Germline-derived CDR1 and CDR2 are MNHEY and SVGAGI. The ends lost 4 bases at V and 1 base at J; junction bases unmatched: 4. CDR3 length: 15 amino acids.

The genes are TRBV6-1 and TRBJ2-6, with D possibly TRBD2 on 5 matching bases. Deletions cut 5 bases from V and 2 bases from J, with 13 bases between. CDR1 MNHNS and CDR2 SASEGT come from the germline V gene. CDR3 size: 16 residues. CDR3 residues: CASSSLRATGANVLTF. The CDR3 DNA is TGTGCCAGCAGTTCCTTGAGGGCTACTGGGGCCAACGTCCTGACTTTC.

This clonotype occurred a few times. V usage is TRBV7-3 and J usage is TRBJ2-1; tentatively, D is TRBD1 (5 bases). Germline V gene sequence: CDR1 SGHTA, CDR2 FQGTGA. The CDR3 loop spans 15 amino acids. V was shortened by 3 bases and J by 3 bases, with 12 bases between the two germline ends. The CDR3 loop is CASSFEPGIYNEQFF. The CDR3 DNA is TGTGCCAGCAGCTTTGAGCCAGGGATCTACAATGAGCAGTTCTTC.

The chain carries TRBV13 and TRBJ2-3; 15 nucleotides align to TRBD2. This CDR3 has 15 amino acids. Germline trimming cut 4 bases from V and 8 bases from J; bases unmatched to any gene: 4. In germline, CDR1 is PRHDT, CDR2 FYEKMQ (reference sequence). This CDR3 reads CASSSRTSGRGTQYF. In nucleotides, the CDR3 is TGTGCCAGCAGCTCCCGGACTAGCGGGAGGGGTACGCAGTATTTT.

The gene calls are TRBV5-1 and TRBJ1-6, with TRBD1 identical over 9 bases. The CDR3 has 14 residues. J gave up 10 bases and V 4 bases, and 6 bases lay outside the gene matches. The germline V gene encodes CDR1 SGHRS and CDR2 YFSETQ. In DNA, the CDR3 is TGCGCCAGCAGCCGGGGACAGGGAAGCTCACCCCTCCACTTT. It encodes CASSRGQGSSPLHF.

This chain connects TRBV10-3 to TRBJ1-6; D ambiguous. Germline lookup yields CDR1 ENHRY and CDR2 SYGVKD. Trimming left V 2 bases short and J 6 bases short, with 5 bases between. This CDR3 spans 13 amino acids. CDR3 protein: CAISEETNSPLHF. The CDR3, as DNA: TGTGCCATCAGTGAGGAGACTAATTCACCCCTCCACTTT.

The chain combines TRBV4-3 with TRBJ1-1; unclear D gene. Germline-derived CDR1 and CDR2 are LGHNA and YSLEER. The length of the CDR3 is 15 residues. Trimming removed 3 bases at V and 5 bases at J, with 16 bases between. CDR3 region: CASSQEERVGTEAFF. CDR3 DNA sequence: TGCGCCAGCAGCCAGGAGGAGAGGGTTGGGACTGAAGCTTTCTTT.

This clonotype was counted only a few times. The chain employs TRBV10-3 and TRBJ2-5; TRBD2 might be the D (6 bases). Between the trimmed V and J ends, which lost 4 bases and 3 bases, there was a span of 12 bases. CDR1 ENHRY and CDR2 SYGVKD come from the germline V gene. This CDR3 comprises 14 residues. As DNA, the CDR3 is TGTGCCATCAGTGTCCCGGGAGAAGAAGAGACCCAGTACTTC. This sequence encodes CAISVPGEEETQYF.

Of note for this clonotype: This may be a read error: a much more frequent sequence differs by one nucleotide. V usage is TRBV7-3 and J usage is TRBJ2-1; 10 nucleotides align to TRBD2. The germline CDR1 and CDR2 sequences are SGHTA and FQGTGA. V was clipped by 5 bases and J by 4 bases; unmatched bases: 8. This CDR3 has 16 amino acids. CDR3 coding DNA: TGTGCCAGCAGCCAATCCTGGACTAGCGGTTACAATGAGCAGTTCTTC. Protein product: CASSQSWTSGYNEQFF.

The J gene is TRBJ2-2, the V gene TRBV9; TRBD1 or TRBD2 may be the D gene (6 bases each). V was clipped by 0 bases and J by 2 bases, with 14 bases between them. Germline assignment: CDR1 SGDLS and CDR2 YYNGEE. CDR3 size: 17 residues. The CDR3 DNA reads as TGTGCCAGCAGCGTAGCTTTGGAGGGGACAAACACCGGGGAGCTGTTTTTT. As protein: CASSVALEGTNTGELFF. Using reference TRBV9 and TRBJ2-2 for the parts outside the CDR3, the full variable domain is DSGVTQTPKHLITATGQRVTLRCSPRSGDLSVYWYQQSLDQGLQFLIQYYNGEERAKGNILERFSAQQFPDLHSELNLSSLELGDSALYFCASSVALEGTNTGELFFGEGSRLTVL.

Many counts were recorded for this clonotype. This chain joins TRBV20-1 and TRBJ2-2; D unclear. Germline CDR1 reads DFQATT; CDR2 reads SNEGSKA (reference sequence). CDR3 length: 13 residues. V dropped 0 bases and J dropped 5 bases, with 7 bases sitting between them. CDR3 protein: CSARDSVTGELFF. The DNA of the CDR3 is TGCAGTGCTAGAGACAGCGTTACCGGGGAGCTGTTTTTT.

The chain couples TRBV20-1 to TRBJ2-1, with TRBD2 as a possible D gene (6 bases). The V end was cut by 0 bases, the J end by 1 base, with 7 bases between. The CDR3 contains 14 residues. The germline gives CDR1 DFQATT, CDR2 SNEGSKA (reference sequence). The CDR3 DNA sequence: TGCAGTGCTAGAGATGGGGGGTCCTACAATGAGCAGTTCTTC. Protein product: CSARDGGSYNEQFF.

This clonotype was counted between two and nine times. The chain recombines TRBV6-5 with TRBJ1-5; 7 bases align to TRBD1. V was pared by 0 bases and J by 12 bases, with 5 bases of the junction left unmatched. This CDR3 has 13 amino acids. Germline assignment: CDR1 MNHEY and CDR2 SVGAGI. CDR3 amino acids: CASSYSIQGNQHF. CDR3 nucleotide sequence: TGTGCCAGCAGTTACTCGATACAGGGGAACCAGCATTTT.

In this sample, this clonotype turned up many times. The CDR3 spells CASSLSLGAEAFF. The CDR3 nucleotides read TGTGCCAGCAGCTTATCTCTGGGGGCTGAAGCTTTCTTT. The gene calls are TRBV7-6 and TRBJ1-1; possibly TRBD1 for D (5 bases). The germline V gene encodes CDR1 SGHVS and CDR2 FNYEAQ. V shed 2 bases and J shed 6 bases, with 10 bases lying between them. The CDR3 runs 13 residues.

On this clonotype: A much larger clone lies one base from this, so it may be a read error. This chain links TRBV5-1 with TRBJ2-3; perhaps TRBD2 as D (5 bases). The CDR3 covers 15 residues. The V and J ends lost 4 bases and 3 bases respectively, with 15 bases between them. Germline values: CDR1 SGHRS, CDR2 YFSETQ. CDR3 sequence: CASSARGSYTDTQYF. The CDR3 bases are TGCGCCAGCAGCGCCCGGGGATCGTATACAGATACGCAGTATTTT.

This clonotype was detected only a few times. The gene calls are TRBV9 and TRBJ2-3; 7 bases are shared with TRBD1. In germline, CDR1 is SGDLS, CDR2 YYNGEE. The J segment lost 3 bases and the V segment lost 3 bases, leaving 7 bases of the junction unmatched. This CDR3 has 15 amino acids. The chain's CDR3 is CASSDSGGLTDTQYF. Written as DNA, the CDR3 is TGTGCCAGCAGCGACTCAGGGGGTCTGACAGATACGCAGTATTTT.

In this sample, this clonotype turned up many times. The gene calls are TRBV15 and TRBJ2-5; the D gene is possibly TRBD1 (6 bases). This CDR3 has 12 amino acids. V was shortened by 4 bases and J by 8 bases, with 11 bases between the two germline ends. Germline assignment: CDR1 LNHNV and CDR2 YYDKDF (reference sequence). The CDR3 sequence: CATSTNRETQYF. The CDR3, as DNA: TGTGCCACCAGCACAAACAGGGAAACCCAGTACTTC. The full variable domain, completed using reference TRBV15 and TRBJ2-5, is DAMVIQNPRYQVTQFGKPVTLSCSQTLNHNVMYWYQQKSSQAPKLLFHYYDKDFNNEADTPDNFQSRRPNTSFCFLDIRSPGLGDTAMYLCATSTNRETQYFGPGTRLLVL.

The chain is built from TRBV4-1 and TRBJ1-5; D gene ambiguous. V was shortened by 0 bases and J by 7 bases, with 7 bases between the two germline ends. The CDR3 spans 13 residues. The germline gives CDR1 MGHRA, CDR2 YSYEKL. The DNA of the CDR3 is TGCGCCAGCAGCCAAGATGCTAGACAGCCCCAGCATTTT. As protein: CASSQDARQPQHF.

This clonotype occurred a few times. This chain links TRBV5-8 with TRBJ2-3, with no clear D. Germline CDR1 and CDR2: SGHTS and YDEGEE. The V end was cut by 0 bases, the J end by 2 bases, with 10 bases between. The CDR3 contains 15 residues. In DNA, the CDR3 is TGTGCCAGCAGCTTGGTCTTAAGTAACACAGATACGCAGTATTTT. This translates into CASSLVLSNTDTQYF.

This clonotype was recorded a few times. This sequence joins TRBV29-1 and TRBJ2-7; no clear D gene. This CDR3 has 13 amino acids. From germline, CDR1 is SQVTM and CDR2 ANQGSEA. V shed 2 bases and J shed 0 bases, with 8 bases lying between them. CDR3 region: CSVENPSSYEQYF. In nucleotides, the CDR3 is TGCAGCGTTGAAAACCCCAGCTCCTACGAGCAGTACTTC.

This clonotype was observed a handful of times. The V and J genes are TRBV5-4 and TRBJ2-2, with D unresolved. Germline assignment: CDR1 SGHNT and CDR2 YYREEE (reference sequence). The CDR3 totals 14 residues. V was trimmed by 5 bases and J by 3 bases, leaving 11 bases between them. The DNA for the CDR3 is TGTGCCAGCAGTGGGGTGTACGACACCGGGGAGCTGTTTTTT. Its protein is CASSGVYDTGELFF. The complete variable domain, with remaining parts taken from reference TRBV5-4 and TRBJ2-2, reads ETGVTQSPTHLIKTRGQQVTLRCSSQSGHNTVSWYQQALGQGPQFIFQYYREEENGRGNFPPRFSGLQFPNYSSELNVNALELDDSALYLCASSGVYDTGELFFGEGSRLTVL.

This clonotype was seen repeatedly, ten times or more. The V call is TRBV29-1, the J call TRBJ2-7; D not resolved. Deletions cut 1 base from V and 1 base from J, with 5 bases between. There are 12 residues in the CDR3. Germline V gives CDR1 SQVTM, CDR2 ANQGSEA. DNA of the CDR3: TGCAGCGTTGAAGGGGATTCCTACGAGCAGTACTTC. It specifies CSVEGDSYEQYF.